This TCR beta chain was identified during a study of beta chain features in type 1 diabetes (dated 2018 in TCRdb). Regarding the research as a whole: No differences in mean age, gender distribution, total cell number or subset yield were found between patients and healthy donors. A total of roughly 100 million sorted cells were examined across all samples, and a strong correlation was observed between cell number per subset and RNA yield. In the study, recently diagnosed type 1 diabetes patients and matched healthy donors were compared on the TCRB repertoires of their sorted circulating CD4+ T cell subsets. Regulatory and stem cell-like memory subsets were obtained from only 8 patients and roughly eight healthy donors, while naive and central memory subsets were obtained from all 30 or so donors. The research as a whole found: A moderate but significant shortening of TCRB CDR3 length was observed in type 1 diabetes patients in all four CD4+ subsets. Because cDNA was sequenced instead of genomic DNA, activated cells with high expression could be over-represented, although the groups did not differ in activation or CD3 levels. Naive, central memory and regulatory TCRB repertoires appeared to be more similar among patients than among healthy donors. Fewer insertions and more nucleotide deletions at VDJ recombination sites were observed in patients with type 1 diabetes, implying thymic rearrangement abnormalities. PCR might favor shorter templates, but patient and control samples were amplified and corrected together, so any skew would affect both groups equally. Only small numbers of individuals were included in the HLA sub-analyses, which left unresolved whether HLA type had any influence on TCRB rearrangement.

Each donor gave one peripheral blood draw, averaging about 100 mL, which was collected into heparinised tubes. A BD FACSAria II was used to sort naive, central memory, regulatory and stem cell-like memory CD4+ T cells with a panel that included CD45RO, CCR7, CD25, CD127, CD95 and CD27. Every sorted population had a purity above 95%. Right away, PBMCs were isolated by Lymphoprep density gradient centrifugation and were stained directly, with no culture step. Samples were stained and sorted in pairs, with one healthy donor and one patient per experiment, so that batch effects were minimized. All of the isolated RNA was reverse transcribed with the High Capacity cDNA Reverse Transcription Kit, so expressed TCRB transcripts were sequenced. Deep immunoSEQ sequencing was performed on naive, central memory and regulatory T cell samples, with an average of roughly 3.6 million total reads per sample. Sorted cells were lysed in RLT buffer, and RNA was extracted using DNase-treated RNeasy Micro or Mini kits according to cell number. To prevent cross-contamination, each cell subset was processed individually, whereas patient and healthy donor samples were processed jointly. The immunoSEQ multiplex PCR was used to amplify TCRB sequences from cDNA, yielding 87-bp fragments that span the CDR3 region. Sequencing of the amplicons was done on the Illumina HiSeq platform. Turning to the authors' computational methods: Synthetic template baselines were used to correct PCR bias computationally, reads within Hamming distance 2 were collapsed together, and singletons that could not be merged were discarded. Reads were aligned to IMGT to assign V, D and J genes, CDR3 length, and insertions or deletions at six rearrangement sites. Within each subset, clonotype counts were normalized to sorted cell number, after which true diversity and Gini coefficients were computed with the tcR R package. Repertoire sharing was quantified using the overlap coefficient calculated on TCRB nucleotide sequences. TCRdb provides this immuneACCESS table in a form limited to in-frame rearrangements. Some clones are lacking; in checked studies, under half of them reflect an unresolved V gene, and why the rest are absent is not known. V and J calls and clone size are given by that table; D and trimming were obtained from the DNA. This sample is represented by approximately 170,000 clones; 7.8% of them were singletons. Approximately 0.85% of the sample is held by the ten biggest clonotypes.

The CDR3, cysteine through phenylalanine, is 15 amino acids long. The kept DNA is CDR3 alone, 45 bases in frame from the first base. Looking up the germline V gene yields CDR1 MDHEN and CDR2 SYDVKM. Ends trimmed: V by 5 bases, J by 4 bases; bases unmatched to a gene: 9. About this clone: The specificity of this receptor is unknown. Base qualities were left out, and no much larger clone turns up one base away.

The sequenced sample consisted of central memory CD4+ T cells from blood. This TCR came from a woman in her 40s with type 1 diabetes. The sequence joins TRBV28 to TRBJ1-2, and TRBD1 matches 8 of the central bases. CDR3 reads: CASSASGGDVYGYTF. The nucleotide sequence reads TGTGCCAGCAGTGCATCAGGGGGCGACGTCTATGGCTACACCTTC.